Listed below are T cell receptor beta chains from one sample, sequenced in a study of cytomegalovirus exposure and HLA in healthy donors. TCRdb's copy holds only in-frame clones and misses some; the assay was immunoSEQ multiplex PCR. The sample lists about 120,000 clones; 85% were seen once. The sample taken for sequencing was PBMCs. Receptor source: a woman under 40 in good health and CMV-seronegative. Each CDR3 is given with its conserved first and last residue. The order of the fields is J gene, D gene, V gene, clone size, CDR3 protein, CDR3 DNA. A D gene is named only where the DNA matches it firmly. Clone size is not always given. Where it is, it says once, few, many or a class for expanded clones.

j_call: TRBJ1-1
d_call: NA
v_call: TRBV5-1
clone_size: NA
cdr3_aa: CASSPHGPNTEAFF
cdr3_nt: TGCGCCAGCAGCCCACATGGGCCGAACACTGAAGCTTTCTTT

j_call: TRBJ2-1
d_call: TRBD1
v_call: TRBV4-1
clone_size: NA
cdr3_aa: CASSQEAGGHWYNEQFF
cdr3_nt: TGCGCCAGCAGCCAAGAGGCAGGGGGCCACTGGTACAATGAGCAGTTCTTC

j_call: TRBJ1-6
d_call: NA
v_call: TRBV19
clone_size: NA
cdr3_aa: CASSIDRNSPLHF
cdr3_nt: TGTGCCAGTAGTATAGACAGGAATTCACCCCTCCACTTT

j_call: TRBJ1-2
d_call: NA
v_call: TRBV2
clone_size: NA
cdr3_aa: CASSETRINYGYTF
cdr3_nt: TGTGCCAGCAGTGAAACGCGGATTAACTACGGCTACACCTTC

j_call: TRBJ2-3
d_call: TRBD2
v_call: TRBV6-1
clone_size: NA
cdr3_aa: CASSALAGGGDTQYF
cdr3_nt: TGTGCCAGCAGCGCACTAGCGGGGGGCGGAGATACGCAGTATTTT

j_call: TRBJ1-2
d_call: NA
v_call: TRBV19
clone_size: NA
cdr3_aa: CASRGAGGYGYTF
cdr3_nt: TGTGCCAGTAGGGGGGCAGGTGGCTATGGCTACACCTTC

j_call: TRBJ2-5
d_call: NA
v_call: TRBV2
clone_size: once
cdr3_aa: CASSSGTHRKTQYF
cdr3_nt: TGTGCCAGCAGTTCGGGGACACACCGAAAGACCCAGTACTTC

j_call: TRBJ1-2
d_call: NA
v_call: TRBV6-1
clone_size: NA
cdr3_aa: CASSGAANNYGYTF
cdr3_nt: TGTGCCAGCAGTGGTGCGGCAAATAACTATGGCTACACCTTC

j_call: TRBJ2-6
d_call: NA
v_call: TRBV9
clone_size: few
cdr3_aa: CASSLRWLSGANVLTF
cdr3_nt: TGTGCCAGCAGCCTCAGATGGTTGTCTGGGGCCAACGTCCTGACTTTC

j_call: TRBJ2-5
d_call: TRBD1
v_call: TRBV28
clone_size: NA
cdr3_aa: CASSSAPRDRGFYGRGETQYF
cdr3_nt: TGTGCCAGCAGTTCCGCCCCCCGGGACAGGGGCTTTTACGGTCGCGGGGAGACCCAGTACTTC

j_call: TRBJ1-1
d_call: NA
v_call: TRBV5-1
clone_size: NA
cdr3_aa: CASSRTTMNTEAFF
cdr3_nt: TGCGCCAGCAGCCGGACAACCATGAACACTGAAGCTTTCTTT

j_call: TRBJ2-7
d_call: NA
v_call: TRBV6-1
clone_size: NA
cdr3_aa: CASSQRQGTWEQYF
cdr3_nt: TGTGCCAGCAGTCAGCGGCAGGGGACGTGGGAGCAGTACTTC

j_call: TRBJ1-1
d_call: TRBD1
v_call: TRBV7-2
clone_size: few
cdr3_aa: CASSGRDRVAFF
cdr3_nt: TGTGCCAGCAGCGGCCGAGACAGGGTGGCTTTCTTT

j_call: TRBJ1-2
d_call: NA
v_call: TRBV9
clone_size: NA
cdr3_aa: CASSVAGVAGDYGYTF
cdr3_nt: TGTGCCAGCAGCGTAGCTGGGGTGGCAGGGGACTATGGCTACACCTTC

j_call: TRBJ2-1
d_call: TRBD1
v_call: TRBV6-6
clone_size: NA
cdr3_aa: CASGTGSYNEQFF
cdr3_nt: TGTGCCAGTGGGACAGGCTCCTACAATGAGCAGTTCTTC

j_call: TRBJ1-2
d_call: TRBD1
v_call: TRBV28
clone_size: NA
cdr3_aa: CASSTNILDREGYTF
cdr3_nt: TGTGCCAGCAGCACGAACATCCTCGACAGGGAGGGCTACACCTTC

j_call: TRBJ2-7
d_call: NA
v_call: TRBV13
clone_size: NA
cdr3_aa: CASSFQGSGYEQYF
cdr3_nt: TGTGCCAGCAGCTTTCAGGGGAGTGGTTACGAGCAGTACTTC

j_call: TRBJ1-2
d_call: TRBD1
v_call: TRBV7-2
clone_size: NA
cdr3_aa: CASTTQGDYGYTF
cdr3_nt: TGTGCCAGCACCACCCAGGGGGACTATGGCTACACCTTC

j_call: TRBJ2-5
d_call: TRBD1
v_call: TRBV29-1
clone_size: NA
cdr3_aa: CSVSGTGKTQYF
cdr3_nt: TGCAGCGTATCCGGGACAGGGAAGACCCAGTACTTC

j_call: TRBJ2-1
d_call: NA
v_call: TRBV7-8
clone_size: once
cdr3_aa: CASSPAAAYNEQFF
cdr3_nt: TGTGCCAGCAGCCCCGCGGCAGCATACAATGAGCAGTTCTTC

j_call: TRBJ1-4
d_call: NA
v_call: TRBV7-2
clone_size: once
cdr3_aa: CASSQRGGGAPRSEKLFF
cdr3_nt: TGTGCCAGCAGTCAAAGGGGTGGGGGGGCCCCACGGAGCGAAAAACTGTTTTTT

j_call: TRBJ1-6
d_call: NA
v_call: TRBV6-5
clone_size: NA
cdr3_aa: CASSYVGLLSPLHF
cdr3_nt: TGTGCCAGCAGTTACGTCGGTCTCCTTTCACCCCTCCACTTT

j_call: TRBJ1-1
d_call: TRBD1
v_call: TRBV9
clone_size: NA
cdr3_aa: CASSVAPGQAEAFF
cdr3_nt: TGTGCCAGCAGCGTAGCTCCCGGACAGGCTGAAGCTTTCTTT

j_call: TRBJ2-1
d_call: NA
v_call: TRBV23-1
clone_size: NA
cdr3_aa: CASSQSPGQPNEQFF
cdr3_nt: TGCGCCAGCAGTCAATCGCCAGGACAGCCCAATGAGCAGTTCTTC

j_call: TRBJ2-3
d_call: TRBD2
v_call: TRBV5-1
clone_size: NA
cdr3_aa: CASTPLLAGGSTDTQYF
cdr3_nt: TGCGCCAGCACCCCACTTCTAGCGGGGGGGAGCACAGATACGCAGTATTTT

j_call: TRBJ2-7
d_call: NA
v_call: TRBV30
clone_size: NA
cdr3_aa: CAWNSGTGGYEQYF
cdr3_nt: TGTGCCTGGAACTCCGGGACTGGTGGCTACGAGCAGTACTTC

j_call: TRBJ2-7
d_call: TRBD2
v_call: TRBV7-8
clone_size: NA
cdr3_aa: CASSLDRLAGQTYEQYF
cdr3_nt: TGTGCCAGCAGCTTAGATCGGCTAGCGGGGCAGACCTACGAGCAGTACTTC

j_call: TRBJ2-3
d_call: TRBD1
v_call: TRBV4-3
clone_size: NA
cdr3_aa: CASGPLGTGTTDTQYF
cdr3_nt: TGCGCCAGCGGTCCTCTAGGGACAGGGACCACAGATACGCAGTATTTT

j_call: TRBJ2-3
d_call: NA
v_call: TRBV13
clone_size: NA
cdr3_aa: CASSRDPAADTQYF
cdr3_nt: TGTGCCAGCAGCAGAGACCCGGCGGCAGATACGCAGTATTTT

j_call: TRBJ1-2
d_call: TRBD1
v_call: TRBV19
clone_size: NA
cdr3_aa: CASKKGGADYGYTF
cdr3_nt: TGTGCCAGTAAGAAAGGGGGCGCAGACTATGGCTACACCTTC

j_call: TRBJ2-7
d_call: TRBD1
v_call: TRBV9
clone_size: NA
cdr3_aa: CASSPGQGSSYEQYF
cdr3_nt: TGTGCCAGCAGCCCAGGACAGGGGAGCTCCTACGAGCAGTACTTC

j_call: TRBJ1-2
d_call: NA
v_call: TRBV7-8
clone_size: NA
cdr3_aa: CASGENSYGYTF
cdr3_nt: TGTGCCAGTGGGGAGAACTCCTATGGCTACACCTTC

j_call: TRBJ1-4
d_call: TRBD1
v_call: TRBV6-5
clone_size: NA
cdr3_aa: CASSYSGQGSEKLFF
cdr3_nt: TGTGCCAGCAGTTACTCAGGACAGGGGAGTGAAAAACTGTTTTTT

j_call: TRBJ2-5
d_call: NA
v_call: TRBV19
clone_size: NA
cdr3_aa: CASSFRVRETQYF
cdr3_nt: TGTGCCAGTAGTTTCAGGGTACGCGAGACCCAGTACTTC